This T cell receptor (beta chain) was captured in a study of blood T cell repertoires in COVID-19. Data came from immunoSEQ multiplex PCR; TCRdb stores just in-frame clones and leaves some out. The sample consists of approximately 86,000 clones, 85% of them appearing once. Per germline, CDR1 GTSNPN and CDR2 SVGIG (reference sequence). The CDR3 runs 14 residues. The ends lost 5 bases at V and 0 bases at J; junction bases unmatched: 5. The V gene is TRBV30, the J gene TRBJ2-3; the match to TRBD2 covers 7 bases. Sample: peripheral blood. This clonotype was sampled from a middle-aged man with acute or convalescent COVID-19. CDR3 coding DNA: TGTGCCTGGGGACTGGGGGGGAGCACAGATACGCAGTATTTT. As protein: CAWGLGGSTDTQYF.